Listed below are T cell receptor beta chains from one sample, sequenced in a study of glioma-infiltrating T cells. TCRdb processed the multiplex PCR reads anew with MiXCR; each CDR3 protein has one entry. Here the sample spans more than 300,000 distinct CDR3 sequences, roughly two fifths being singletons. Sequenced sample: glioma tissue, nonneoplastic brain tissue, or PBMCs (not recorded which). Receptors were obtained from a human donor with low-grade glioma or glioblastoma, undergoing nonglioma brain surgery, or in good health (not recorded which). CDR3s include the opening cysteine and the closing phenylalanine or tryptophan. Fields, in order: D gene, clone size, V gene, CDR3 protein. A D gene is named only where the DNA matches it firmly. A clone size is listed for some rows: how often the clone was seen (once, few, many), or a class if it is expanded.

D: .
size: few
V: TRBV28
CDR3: CASSPQGLGYEQYF

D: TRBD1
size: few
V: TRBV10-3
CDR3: CAISEAGTDPEAFF

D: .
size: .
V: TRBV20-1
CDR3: CSARDRRRIVHEQFF

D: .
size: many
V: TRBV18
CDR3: CASSPQETQYF

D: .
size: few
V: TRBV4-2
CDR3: CASSLDSAEAYEQYF

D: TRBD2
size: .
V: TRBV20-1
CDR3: CSAILASGTYEQYF

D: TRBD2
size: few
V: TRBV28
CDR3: CASSSPWTSGAIGEQFF

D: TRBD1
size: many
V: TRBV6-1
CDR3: CASSTGGRVQGAVDTQYF

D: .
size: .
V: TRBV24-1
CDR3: CATSSGVSYGYTF

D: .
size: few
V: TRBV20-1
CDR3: CSAPPPAGNQPQHF

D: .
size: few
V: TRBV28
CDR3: CASSLRAGHRTDTQYF

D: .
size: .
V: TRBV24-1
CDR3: CATSDFGRGADTQYF

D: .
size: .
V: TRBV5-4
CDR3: CASTKMESGANVLTF

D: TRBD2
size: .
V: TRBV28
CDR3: CASRILGLAGNEQFF

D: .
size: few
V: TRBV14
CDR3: CASSQTNSRLYNSPLHF

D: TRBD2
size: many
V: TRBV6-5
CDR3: CASSYMKREGLDEQFF

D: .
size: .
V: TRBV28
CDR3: CATSLDAGAYTDTQYF

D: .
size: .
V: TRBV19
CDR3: CASSIRDATYEQYF

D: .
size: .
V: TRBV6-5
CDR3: CASSYSSQIPNYQYF

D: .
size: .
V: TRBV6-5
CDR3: CASSYGTFETQYF

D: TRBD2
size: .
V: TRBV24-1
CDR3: CATSEFSTTSGGNQEIQYF

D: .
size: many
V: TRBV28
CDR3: CASRGAVRTEAFF

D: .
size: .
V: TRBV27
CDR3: CASSWSKNTGELFF

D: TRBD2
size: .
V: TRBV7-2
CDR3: CASSLWLAGRQETQYF

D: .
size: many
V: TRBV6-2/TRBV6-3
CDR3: CASSYRESSYEQYF

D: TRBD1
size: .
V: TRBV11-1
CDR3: CASSNRGTGNEQFF

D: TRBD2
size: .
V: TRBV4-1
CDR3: CASSQDTGLAGVEQYF

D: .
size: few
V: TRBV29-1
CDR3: CSARRERNTEAFF

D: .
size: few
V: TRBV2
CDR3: CASSDLGTAREYGYTF

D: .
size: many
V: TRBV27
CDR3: CASSLSVRGNGYTF